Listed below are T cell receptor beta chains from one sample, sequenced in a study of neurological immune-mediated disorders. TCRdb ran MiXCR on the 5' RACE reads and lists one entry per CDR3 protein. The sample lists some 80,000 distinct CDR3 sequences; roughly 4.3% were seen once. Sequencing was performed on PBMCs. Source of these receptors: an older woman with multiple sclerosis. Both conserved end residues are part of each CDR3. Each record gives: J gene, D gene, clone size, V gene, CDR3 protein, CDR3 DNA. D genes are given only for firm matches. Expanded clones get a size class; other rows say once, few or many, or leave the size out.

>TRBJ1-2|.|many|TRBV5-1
CASSLQAGDGYTF
TGCGCCAGCAGCTTGCAGGCGGGGGATGGCTACACCTTC
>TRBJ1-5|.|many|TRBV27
CASNSWGDNQPQHF
TGTGCCAGCAATTCATGGGGGGACAATCAGCCCCAGCATTTT
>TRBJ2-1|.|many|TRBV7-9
CASSGVNSYNEQFF
TGTGCCAGCTCCGGAGTTAACTCCTACAATGAGCAGTTCTTC
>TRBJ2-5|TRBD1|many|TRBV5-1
CASSPGQGAETQYF
TGCGCCAGCAGCCCGGGACAGGGGGCGGAGACCCAGTACTTC
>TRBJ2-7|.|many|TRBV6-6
CASSYSLAPNYEQYF
TGTGCCAGCAGTTACTCTCTAGCGCCCAACTACGAGCAGTACTTC
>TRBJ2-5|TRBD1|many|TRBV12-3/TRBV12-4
CASSLGRQGALEETQYF
TGTGCCAGCAGTTTAGGCAGACAGGGGGCTCTGGAAGAGACCCAGTACTTC
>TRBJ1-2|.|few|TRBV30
CAWRGRNYGYTF
TGTGCCTGGAGAGGCAGAAACTATGGCTACACCTTC
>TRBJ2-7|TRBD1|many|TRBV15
CATRPGQTTYEQYF
TGTGCCACCAGGCCGGGACAGACAACCTACGAGCAGTACTTC
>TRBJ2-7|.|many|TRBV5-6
CASSLFSYEQYF
TGTGCCAGCAGCTTGTTTAGTTACGAGCAGTACTTC
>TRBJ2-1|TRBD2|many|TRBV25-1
CASSEASGGYNEQFF
TGTGCCAGCAGTGAAGCTAGCGGGGGTTACAATGAGCAGTTCTTC
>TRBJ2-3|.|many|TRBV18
CASSPPARPDTQYF
TGTGCCAGCTCACCACCGGCCAGGCCAGATACGCAGTATTTT
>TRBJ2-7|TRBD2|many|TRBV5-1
CASSRNPGLENEQYF
TGCGCCAGCAGCAGAAACCCGGGACTAGAAAACGAGCAGTACTTC
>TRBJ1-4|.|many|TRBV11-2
CASSLALGDHEKLFF
TGTGCCAGCAGCTTAGCACTCGGGGACCATGAAAAACTGTTTTTT
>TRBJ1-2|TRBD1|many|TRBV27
CASRKTGEWGYTF
TGTGCCAGCAGAAAGACAGGGGAGTGGGGCTACACCTTC
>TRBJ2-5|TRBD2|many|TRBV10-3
CAISEFGLAGETQYF
TGTGCCATCAGTGAGTTTGGACTAGCGGGAGAGACCCAGTACTTC
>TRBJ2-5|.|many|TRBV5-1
CASSSLAQGETQYF
TGCGCCAGCAGCTCGTTGGCCCAGGGGGAGACCCAGTACTTC
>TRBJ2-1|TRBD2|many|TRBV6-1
CASSEYSGGLYNEQFF
TGTGCCAGCAGTGAATATAGCGGGGGGCTCTACAATGAGCAGTTCTTC
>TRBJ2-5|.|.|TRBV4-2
CASSQESTREETQYF
TGTGCCAGCAGCCAAGAGAGCACTCGGGAAGAGACCCAGTACTTC
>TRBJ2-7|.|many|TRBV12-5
CASGLQGIVYEQYF
TGTGCTAGTGGTTTGCAGGGAATCGTTTACGAGCAGTACTTC
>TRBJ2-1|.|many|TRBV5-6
CASSAYNEQFF
TGTGCCAGCAGCGCTTACAATGAGCAGTTCTTC
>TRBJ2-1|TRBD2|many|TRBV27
CASSTDHPLAGGYNEQFF
TGTGCCAGCAGTACCGACCACCCGCTAGCGGGGGGGTACAATGAGCAGTTCTTC
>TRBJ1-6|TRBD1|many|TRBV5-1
CASSSGTGGDSPLHF
TGCGCCAGCAGCTCGGGGACAGGGGGTGATTCACCCCTCCACTTT
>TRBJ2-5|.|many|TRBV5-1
CASTPGGKGETQYF
TGCGCCAGCACCCCCGGAGGAAAGGGGGAGACCCAGTACTTC
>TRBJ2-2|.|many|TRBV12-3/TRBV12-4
CASRINTGELFF
TGTGCCAGCAGGATCAACACCGGGGAGCTGTTTTTT
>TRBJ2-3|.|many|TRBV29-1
CSVDAGTTQYF
TGCAGCGTTGATGCAGGGACAACGCAGTATTTT
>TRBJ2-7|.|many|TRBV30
CAGARMGYEQYF
TGTGCCGGAGCGAGAATGGGCTACGAGCAGTACTTC